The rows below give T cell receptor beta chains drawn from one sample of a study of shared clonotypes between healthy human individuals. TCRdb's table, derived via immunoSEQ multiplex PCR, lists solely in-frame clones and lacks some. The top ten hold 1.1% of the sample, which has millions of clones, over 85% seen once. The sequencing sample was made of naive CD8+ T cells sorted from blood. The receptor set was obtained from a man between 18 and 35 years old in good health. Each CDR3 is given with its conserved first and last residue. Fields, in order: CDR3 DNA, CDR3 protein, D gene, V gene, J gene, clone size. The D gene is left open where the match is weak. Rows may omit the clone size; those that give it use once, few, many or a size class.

DNA: TGTGCCAGCAGCCAGGGACATTCGACAGACCTCTCTTTTTACGGGCAGTACTTC; CDR3: CASSQGHSTDLSFYGQYF; D: NA; V: TRBV4-2; J: TRBJ2-7; size: NA
DNA: TGTGCCAGCTGTCATAGGGGGGGTATCCGCTATGGCTACACCTTC; CDR3: CASCHRGGIRYGYTF; D: NA; V: TRBV28; J: TRBJ1-2; size: NA
DNA: TGTGCCACCACAACCCCCGGGGCCGGGGAGCTGTTTTTT; CDR3: CATTTPGAGELFF; D: NA; V: TRBV7-8; J: TRBJ2-2; size: NA
DNA: TGTGCCTGGAGAGAAGCAGGGGCGCACTATGGCTACACCTTC; CDR3: CAWREAGAHYGYTF; D: NA; V: TRBV30; J: TRBJ1-2; size: NA
DNA: TGTGCCAGCAGTTTGGCCGGGACAGGGGACGAGCAGTACTTC; CDR3: CASSLAGTGDEQYF; D: TRBD1; V: TRBV27; J: TRBJ2-7; size: NA
DNA: TGTGCCAGCAGTCCCAGGGTCGGGGCCAACGTCCTGACTTTC; CDR3: CASSPRVGANVLTF; D: NA; V: TRBV28; J: TRBJ2-6; size: NA
DNA: TGCGCCAGCAGTGAGAACAGCCCGGGGGAGTTCTTC; CDR3: CASSENSPGEFF; D: NA; V: TRBV10-2; J: TRBJ2-1; size: NA
DNA: TGCGCCAGCAGCCAAGATCGTGAGAGACCTTATAATTACAATGAGCAGTTCTTC; CDR3: CASSQDRERPYNYNEQFF; D: NA; V: TRBV4-3; J: TRBJ2-1; size: NA
DNA: TGTGCCAGCAGTTACATTAACAATGAGCAGTTCTTC; CDR3: CASSYINNEQFF; D: NA; V: TRBV6-5; J: TRBJ2-1; size: NA
DNA: TGCGCCAGCAGCCAAGATGGGACAGGGGGCCTGATCTATGGCTACACCTTC; CDR3: CASSQDGTGGLIYGYTF; D: TRBD1; V: TRBV4-1; J: TRBJ1-2; size: NA
DNA: TGTGCCAGCAGCTTTAGGAGCTCCTACGAGCAGTACTTC; CDR3: CASSFRSSYEQYF; D: NA; V: TRBV13; J: TRBJ2-7; size: NA
DNA: TGTGCCAGCAGCCAAGGTGACGGGGTATACACAGATACGCAGTATTTT; CDR3: CASSQGDGVYTDTQYF; D: NA; V: TRBV14; J: TRBJ2-3; size: NA
DNA: TGTGCCAGCAGCCACGCCACCCGGGACGGACCTTTTTATGGCTACACCTTC; CDR3: CASSHATRDGPFYGYTF; D: NA; V: TRBV14; J: TRBJ1-2; size: NA
DNA: TGTGCCAGCAGTGAAGGAGGCGAGCAGTACTTC; CDR3: CASSEGGEQYF; D: NA; V: TRBV25-1; J: TRBJ2-7; size: NA
DNA: TGTGCCACCAGCAGAGGCATACAGGGGTCTACGAACACCGGGGAGCTGTTTTTT; CDR3: CATSRGIQGSTNTGELFF; D: TRBD1; V: TRBV15; J: TRBJ2-2; size: once
DNA: TGTGCCAGCAGCTTAGTAGGGACACGCACCTCCTACGAGCAGTACTTC; CDR3: CASSLVGTRTSYEQYF; D: NA; V: TRBV7-9; J: TRBJ2-7; size: NA
DNA: TGTGCCAGCAGCTTAGCCGGGGACAGCCCTTACGAGCAGTACTTC; CDR3: CASSLAGDSPYEQYF; D: TRBD1; V: TRBV13; J: TRBJ2-7; size: NA
DNA: TGCGCCAGCTACGGGGCTAGCGGGGCGACAGATACGCAGTATTTT; CDR3: CASYGASGATDTQYF; D: TRBD2; V: TRBV5-1; J: TRBJ2-3; size: NA
DNA: TGTGCCTGGAGTTGGGAGAACGGATACTATGGCTACACCTTC; CDR3: CAWSWENGYYGYTF; D: NA; V: TRBV30; J: TRBJ1-2; size: NA
DNA: TGTGCCAGCAGTGAGGGGCAGTCTTATAATTCACCCCTCCACTTT; CDR3: CASSEGQSYNSPLHF; D: NA; V: TRBV2; J: TRBJ1-6; size: NA
DNA: TGTGCCAGCAGCCAATTAGGGACTGCCCGGACGGGCTACACCTTC; CDR3: CASSQLGTARTGYTF; D: NA; V: TRBV4-2; J: TRBJ1-2; size: once
DNA: TGTGCCAGCGGATCAGGGAAGGTTGCTGGAAACACCATATATTTT; CDR3: CASGSGKVAGNTIYF; D: NA; V: TRBV2; J: TRBJ1-3; size: few
DNA: TGTGCCAGCAGCTCAGACAGATGGGACGAGCAGTACTTC; CDR3: CASSSDRWDEQYF; D: NA; V: TRBV7-9; J: TRBJ2-7; size: NA
DNA: TGTGCTAGCAGCTTAGATGGGTCAGGCAGGAGCTCCTATAATTCACCCCTCCACTTT; CDR3: CASSLDGSGRSSYNSPLHF; D: NA; V: TRBV7-7; J: TRBJ1-6; size: NA
DNA: TGTGCCAGCAGTTCGAGGGGGCTACGTGGGGGCACTGAAGCTTTCTTT; CDR3: CASSSRGLRGGTEAFF; D: TRBD1; V: TRBV27; J: TRBJ1-1; size: NA
DNA: TGTGCCATCAGTGCTGGGACAGGGCTTGGCCCCAACTATGGCTACACCTTC; CDR3: CAISAGTGLGPNYGYTF; D: TRBD1; V: TRBV10-3; J: TRBJ1-2; size: NA
DNA: TGCGCCAGCAGCCAAGTACGGGGCTACGAGCAGTACTTC; CDR3: CASSQVRGYEQYF; D: NA; V: TRBV4-1; J: TRBJ2-7; size: NA
DNA: TGCGCCAGCAGCTTATCCCGGGCAGGGAATGACCGCTATGGCTACACCTTC; CDR3: CASSLSRAGNDRYGYTF; D: NA; V: TRBV4-1; J: TRBJ1-2; size: NA
DNA: TGCAGCGTGGTCAGGGTAGGGGGGACTGAAGCTTTCTTT; CDR3: CSVVRVGGTEAFF; D: NA; V: TRBV29-1; J: TRBJ1-1; size: NA
DNA: TGTGCCATCAGTGAGGTGGGCGATGAGCAGTTCTTC; CDR3: CAISEVGDEQFF; D: NA; V: TRBV10-3; J: TRBJ2-1; size: NA
DNA: TGTGCCAGCAGTTTATCTAGTGGATGGGAGGACCCTGGAAACACCATATATTTT; CDR3: CASSLSSGWEDPGNTIYF; D: NA; V: TRBV27; J: TRBJ1-3; size: NA
DNA: TGTGCCAGCAGCCCGAGTCTCGCGGGACAAGAGCAGTTCTTC; CDR3: CASSPSLAGQEQFF; D: NA; V: TRBV6-5; J: TRBJ2-1; size: NA
DNA: TGTGCCAGCAGCTTAGAAATGGGAGAGACCCAGTACTTC; CDR3: CASSLEMGETQYF; D: NA; V: TRBV13; J: TRBJ2-5; size: NA
DNA: TGTGCCACCGTTTCGAACAGCGATGTGAACACTGAAGCTTTCTTT; CDR3: CATVSNSDVNTEAFF; D: NA; V: TRBV2; J: TRBJ1-1; size: NA
DNA: TGTGCCAGCAGTTTATCTCGAGGGGGGAGGGCTGAAGCTTTCTTT; CDR3: CASSLSRGGRAEAFF; D: NA; V: TRBV27; J: TRBJ1-1; size: NA
DNA: TGTGCTAGTGGTTTGTTGCAGGGTGACGGGAGAGGGGAAGAGACCCAGTACTTC; CDR3: CASGLLQGDGRGEETQYF; D: NA; V: TRBV12-5; J: TRBJ2-5; size: NA
DNA: TGTGCCAGCAGCTTAGGTATCGGACAGGGGGTCGATGGCTACACCTTC; CDR3: CASSLGIGQGVDGYTF; D: TRBD1; V: TRBV13; J: TRBJ1-2; size: NA
DNA: TGTGCCAGCAGTTTAACTAGCGTCCTCTCCTACGAGCAGTACTTC; CDR3: CASSLTSVLSYEQYF; D: TRBD2; V: TRBV27; J: TRBJ2-7; size: NA
DNA: TGCAGCGTTGAAGATCCGTGGGACAGGACAGATACGCAGTATTTT; CDR3: CSVEDPWDRTDTQYF; D: TRBD1; V: TRBV29-1; J: TRBJ2-3; size: NA
DNA: TGTGCCCCTCTACTAGCGGGAGAAGAGACCCAGTACTTC; CDR3: CAPLLAGEETQYF; D: TRBD2; V: TRBV14; J: TRBJ2-5; size: once
DNA: TGTGCCACCCTTTTCTCCTCTAGCGGACTTTCCTACAATGAGCAGTTCTTC; CDR3: CATLFSSSGLSYNEQFF; D: TRBD2; V: TRBV27; J: TRBJ2-1; size: once
DNA: TGTGCCAGCAGTTTCACTAGCGGGGGGTACAATGAGCAGTTCTTC; CDR3: CASSFTSGGYNEQFF; D: TRBD2; V: TRBV6-6; J: TRBJ2-1; size: NA
DNA: TGTGCCAGCAGCGGGACTAGCGGGAACCAAGAGACCCAGTACTTC; CDR3: CASSGTSGNQETQYF; D: TRBD2; V: TRBV28; J: TRBJ2-5; size: once
DNA: TGTGCCAGCAGCTGGGGCAGCGCCCAAGAGACCCAGTACTTC; CDR3: CASSWGSAQETQYF; D: NA; V: TRBV5-6; J: TRBJ2-5; size: NA